What follows is one TCR beta chain and its context. TCRdb's table, derived via immunoSEQ multiplex PCR, lists solely in-frame clones and lacks some. Here the sample spans about 400,000 clones, approximately 89% being singletons. The data were taken from a study of blood T cell repertoires in COVID-19. Looked up from germline, CDR1 is LNHDA and CDR2 is SQIVND (reference sequence). This CDR3 contains 13 residues. V lost 5 bases and J lost 7; bases outside the gene matches: 1. Specimen: PBMCs or T cells enriched from blood (not recorded which). This receptor was obtained from a woman aged 25-40 years who had recovered from COVID-19. The V and J genes are TRBV19 and TRBJ2-1; TRBD2 aligns across 11 bases. The CDR3: CASSLAGGNEQFF. CDR3 bases: TGTGCCAGTAGTCTAGCGGGAGGTAATGAGCAGTTCTTC.